The rows below give T cell receptor beta chains drawn from one sample of a study of cytomegalovirus exposure and HLA in healthy donors. Data came from immunoSEQ multiplex PCR; TCRdb stores just in-frame clones and leaves some out. The data show roughly 150,000 clones, approximately 73% seen once. Sequenced sample: PBMCs. The receptors originated from a man aged 25 to 45 in good health and CMV-seropositive. Each CDR3 is given with its conserved first and last residue. Fields, in order: D gene, J gene, V gene, clone size, CDR3 protein, CDR3 DNA. D genes are given only for firm matches. Size is stated for part of the rows, as once, few or many counts, or as a class when the clone is expanded.

D gene: -
J gene: TRBJ2-4
V gene: TRBV18
clone size: -
CDR3 protein: CASSPPGLSTTSTLAKNIQYF
CDR3 DNA: TGTGCCAGCTCACCTCCAGGACTCTCTACTACCTCAACTCTGGCCAAAAACATTCAGTACTTC

D gene: -
J gene: TRBJ1-2
V gene: TRBV7-8
clone size: once
CDR3 protein: CASSLGGAPSYGYTF
CDR3 DNA: TGTGCCAGCAGCTTAGGCGGGGCTCCTAGCTATGGCTACACCTTC

D gene: -
J gene: TRBJ2-5
V gene: TRBV18
clone size: -
CDR3 protein: CASSPIQAQETQYF
CDR3 DNA: TGTGCCAGCTCACCAATCCAGGCCCAAGAGACCCAGTACTTC

D gene: TRBD2
J gene: TRBJ2-1
V gene: TRBV5-4
clone size: -
CDR3 protein: CASSLAASGTYNEQFF
CDR3 DNA: TGTGCCAGCAGCTTGGCTGCTAGCGGGACCTACAATGAGCAGTTCTTC

D gene: -
J gene: TRBJ2-7
V gene: TRBV2
clone size: -
CDR3 protein: CASSTRGNYEQYF
CDR3 DNA: TGTGCCAGCAGTACCAGGGGCAACTACGAGCAGTACTTC

D gene: -
J gene: TRBJ1-1
V gene: TRBV7-2
clone size: -
CDR3 protein: CASSLMEGTEAFF
CDR3 DNA: TGTGCCAGCAGCCTTATGGAGGGCACTGAAGCTTTCTTT

D gene: TRBD2
J gene: TRBJ2-3
V gene: TRBV9
clone size: -
CDR3 protein: CASSGRAGGWTDTQYF
CDR3 DNA: TGTGCCAGCAGCGGAAGAGCGGGAGGGTGGACAGATACGCAGTATTTT

D gene: TRBD1
J gene: TRBJ2-6
V gene: TRBV5-1
clone size: -
CDR3 protein: CASSLGTGGDGANVLTF
CDR3 DNA: TGCGCCAGCAGCTTGGGGACAGGGGGCGACGGGGCCAACGTCCTGACTTTC

D gene: TRBD2
J gene: TRBJ2-2
V gene: TRBV5-1
clone size: -
CDR3 protein: CASSAPGLAGTGELFF
CDR3 DNA: TGCGCCAGCAGCGCTCCGGGACTAGCAGGAACCGGGGAGCTGTTTTTT

D gene: -
J gene: TRBJ2-7
V gene: TRBV7-9
clone size: -
CDR3 protein: CASSLGGRGLGEQYF
CDR3 DNA: TGTGCCAGCAGCTTAGGCGGCAGGGGCTTGGGCGAGCAGTACTTC

D gene: -
J gene: TRBJ1-2
V gene: TRBV5-1
clone size: -
CDR3 protein: CASSLAGFSSGDGYTF
CDR3 DNA: TGCGCCAGCAGCTTGGCCGGGTTCAGTTCAGGGGATGGCTACACCTTC

D gene: -
J gene: TRBJ2-5
V gene: TRBV6-1
clone size: -
CDR3 protein: CASSEFWQGNKETQYF
CDR3 DNA: TGTGCCAGCAGTGAATTTTGGCAGGGTAATAAAGAGACCCAGTACTTC

D gene: -
J gene: TRBJ2-7
V gene: TRBV19
clone size: -
CDR3 protein: CASSSVGGSEQYF
CDR3 DNA: TGTGCCAGTAGTAGTGTAGGGGGTAGCGAGCAGTACTTC

D gene: TRBD1
J gene: TRBJ1-1
V gene: TRBV5-1
clone size: few
CDR3 protein: CASSLGSFGTEGLLEAFF
CDR3 DNA: TGCGCCAGCAGCTTGGGTTCTTTCGGGACAGAGGGCCTCCTCGAAGCTTTCTTT

D gene: -
J gene: TRBJ1-2
V gene: TRBV6-1
clone size: -
CDR3 protein: CASSVVRVQANYGYTF
CDR3 DNA: TGTGCCAGCAGTGTTGTAAGAGTGCAGGCTAACTATGGCTACACCTTC

D gene: -
J gene: TRBJ1-1
V gene: TRBV7-3
clone size: -
CDR3 protein: CASYKDSWNTEAFF
CDR3 DNA: TGTGCCAGCTATAAGGACAGCTGGAACACTGAAGCTTTCTTT

D gene: TRBD1
J gene: TRBJ1-2
V gene: TRBV6-6
clone size: -
CDR3 protein: CASSRQGNYGYTF
CDR3 DNA: TGTGCCAGCAGCCGACAGGGAAACTATGGCTACACCTTC

D gene: TRBD2
J gene: TRBJ2-7
V gene: TRBV27
clone size: few
CDR3 protein: CASSYRTSGGYEQYF
CDR3 DNA: TGTGCCAGCAGTTACAGGACTAGCGGGGGATACGAGCAGTACTTC

D gene: TRBD1
J gene: TRBJ2-7
V gene: TRBV7-3
clone size: -
CDR3 protein: CASSLNLRDRQPYEQYF
CDR3 DNA: TGTGCCAGCAGCTTAAATCTTAGGGACAGGCAACCCTACGAGCAGTACTTC

D gene: -
J gene: TRBJ2-7
V gene: TRBV6-1
clone size: -
CDR3 protein: CASSVTGVSYEQYF
CDR3 DNA: TGTGCCAGCAGTGTAACGGGGGTATCCTACGAGCAGTACTTC

D gene: TRBD2
J gene: TRBJ2-5
V gene: TRBV2
clone size: -
CDR3 protein: CASSPPTSGIETQYF
CDR3 DNA: TGTGCCAGCAGTCCGCCGACTAGCGGGATTGAGACCCAGTACTTC

D gene: -
J gene: TRBJ2-3
V gene: TRBV29-1
clone size: -
CDR3 protein: CSPVASSTDTQYF
CDR3 DNA: TGCAGCCCCGTCGCTAGTAGTACAGATACGCAGTATTTT

D gene: -
J gene: TRBJ1-5
V gene: TRBV5-1
clone size: few
CDR3 protein: CASSPGTINFNQPQHF
CDR3 DNA: TGCGCCAGCAGCCCAGGGACAATAAACTTCAATCAGCCCCAGCATTTT

D gene: -
J gene: TRBJ1-4
V gene: TRBV29-1
clone size: few
CDR3 protein: CSAVRGNEKLFF
CDR3 DNA: TGCAGCGCTGTCCGGGGAAATGAAAAACTGTTTTTT

D gene: -
J gene: TRBJ2-5
V gene: TRBV6-5
clone size: -
CDR3 protein: CASSNYRETQYF
CDR3 DNA: TGTGCCAGCAGCAACTATCGGGAGACCCAGTACTTC

D gene: TRBD2
J gene: TRBJ2-1
V gene: TRBV5-4
clone size: -
CDR3 protein: CASSLVSSGRTEQFF
CDR3 DNA: TGTGCCAGCAGCTTGGTTTCTAGCGGGAGGACTGAGCAGTTCTTC

D gene: TRBD1
J gene: TRBJ2-2
V gene: TRBV27
clone size: -
CDR3 protein: CAARGQGATGELFF
CDR3 DNA: TGTGCGGCGAGGGGACAGGGCGCCACCGGGGAGCTGTTTTTT

D gene: TRBD1
J gene: TRBJ1-1
V gene: TRBV6-1
clone size: -
CDR3 protein: CASSDYLGQANTEAFF
CDR3 DNA: TGTGCCAGCAGTGACTACCTGGGACAGGCCAACACTGAAGCTTTCTTT

D gene: TRBD1
J gene: TRBJ2-2
V gene: TRBV18
clone size: -
CDR3 protein: CASSEAGQGGTGELFF
CDR3 DNA: TGTGCCAGCTCAGAGGCCGGACAGGGAGGCACCGGGGAGCTGTTTTTT

D gene: -
J gene: TRBJ2-1
V gene: TRBV11-2
clone size: -
CDR3 protein: CASSSGVPYYNEQFF
CDR3 DNA: TGTGCCAGCAGCTCGGGTGTTCCCTACTACAATGAGCAGTTCTTC

D gene: -
J gene: TRBJ2-7
V gene: TRBV27
clone size: -
CDR3 protein: CASSLYGGTYEQYF
CDR3 DNA: TGTGCCAGCAGTTTATACGGGGGAACCTACGAGCAGTACTTC

D gene: TRBD2
J gene: TRBJ2-7
V gene: TRBV28
clone size: -
CDR3 protein: CASSLGGRAYEQYF
CDR3 DNA: TGTGCCAGCAGTTTAGGCGGGAGGGCCTACGAGCAGTACTTC

D gene: TRBD1
J gene: TRBJ2-1
V gene: TRBV18
clone size: -
CDR3 protein: CASSRQGVVYNEQFF
CDR3 DNA: TGTGCCAGCTCACGACAGGGGGTCGTTTACAATGAGCAGTTCTTC

D gene: -
J gene: TRBJ2-5
V gene: TRBV6-6
clone size: -
CDR3 protein: CASSYQWQEETQYF
CDR3 DNA: TGTGCCAGCAGTTACCAGTGGCAGGAAGAGACCCAGTACTTC

D gene: TRBD1
J gene: TRBJ2-3
V gene: TRBV7-6
clone size: few
CDR3 protein: CASCRGGADTQYF
CDR3 DNA: TGTGCCAGCTGTCGAGGGGGCGCGGATACGCAGTATTTT

D gene: TRBD1
J gene: TRBJ1-4
V gene: TRBV5-1
clone size: -
CDR3 protein: CASSLAGQGPGEKLFF
CDR3 DNA: TGCGCCAGCAGCTTGGCGGGACAGGGCCCGGGGGAAAAACTGTTTTTT

D gene: -
J gene: TRBJ1-2
V gene: TRBV5-8
clone size: -
CDR3 protein: CASRVRGLAEAYGYTF
CDR3 DNA: TGTGCCAGCAGGGTACGGGGCCTAGCGGAGGCCTATGGCTACACCTTC

D gene: -
J gene: TRBJ1-1
V gene: TRBV18
clone size: -
CDR3 protein: CASSLGQNTEAFF
CDR3 DNA: TGTGCCAGCTCACTGGGACAGAACACTGAAGCTTTCTTT

D gene: TRBD1
J gene: TRBJ1-1
V gene: TRBV2
clone size: -
CDR3 protein: CASSEARTGNTEAFF
CDR3 DNA: TGTGCCAGCAGTGAAGCTCGGACAGGGAATACTGAAGCTTTCTTT

D gene: -
J gene: TRBJ1-4
V gene: TRBV4-1
clone size: once
CDR3 protein: CASSHEAGFSEKLFF
CDR3 DNA: TGCGCCAGCAGCCACGAAGCCGGGTTTTCTGAAAAACTGTTTTTT

D gene: TRBD1
J gene: TRBJ2-2
V gene: TRBV11-2
clone size: -
CDR3 protein: CASSLTGVNTGELFF
CDR3 DNA: TGTGCCAGCAGCTTGACAGGGGTAAACACCGGGGAGCTGTTTTTT

D gene: -
J gene: TRBJ2-7
V gene: TRBV7-9
clone size: -
CDR3 protein: CASSLSMDSAYEQYF
CDR3 DNA: TGTGCCAGCAGCTTATCAATGGACAGTGCCTACGAGCAGTACTTC

D gene: -
J gene: TRBJ1-2
V gene: TRBV20-1
clone size: -
CDR3 protein: CSARGPTRQTF
CDR3 DNA: TGCAGTGCTAGAGGTCCGACACGCCAAACCTTC

D gene: TRBD1
J gene: TRBJ1-2
V gene: TRBV5-5
clone size: few
CDR3 protein: CASSPRGNYGYTF
CDR3 DNA: TGTGCCAGCAGCCCCAGGGGGAACTATGGCTACACCTTC

D gene: -
J gene: TRBJ2-2
V gene: TRBV11-2
clone size: -
CDR3 protein: CASSQLTGNTGELFF
CDR3 DNA: TGTGCCAGCAGCCAACTAACAGGGAACACCGGGGAGCTGTTTTTT

D gene: TRBD2
J gene: TRBJ2-1
V gene: TRBV5-1
clone size: once
CDR3 protein: CASSTWTSGPYNEQFF
CDR3 DNA: TGCGCCAGCAGCACTTGGACTAGCGGCCCCTACAATGAGCAGTTCTTC

D gene: TRBD1
J gene: TRBJ1-3
V gene: TRBV7-9
clone size: -
CDR3 protein: CASSQQPGQGGYTIYF
CDR3 DNA: TGTGCCAGCAGCCAACAACCGGGACAGGGGGGGTACACCATATATTTT

D gene: -
J gene: TRBJ1-2
V gene: TRBV28
clone size: -
CDR3 protein: CASSSRGGYGYTF
CDR3 DNA: TGTGCCAGCAGTTCCAGGGGTGGGTATGGCTACACCTTC

D gene: -
J gene: TRBJ2-7
V gene: TRBV19
clone size: -
CDR3 protein: CASAEDPREQYF
CDR3 DNA: TGTGCCAGTGCGGAGGACCCTAGGGAGCAGTACTTC

D gene: TRBD2
J gene: TRBJ2-3
V gene: TRBV4-1
clone size: few
CDR3 protein: CASSQDTGGRYTDTQYF
CDR3 DNA: TGCGCCAGCAGCCAAGATACGGGAGGGAGATACACAGATACGCAGTATTTT